This TCR beta chain comes out of a study of T cell responses to AZD1222 COVID-19 vaccine. Using immunoSEQ multiplex PCR, the repertoire was profiled, and TCRdb retains in-frame clones only, with some absent. The sample records about 120,000 clones, around 89% being singletons. Trimming removed 1 base at V and 5 bases at J, with 6 bases between. The germline V gene encodes CDR1 SGDLS and CDR2 YYNGEE. The CDR3 runs to 13 residues. Study-wide findings and caveats: Repertoires in all cases were sampled only once the peak T cell response had passed.

Turning to this clone: The antigen is undetermined.

The clonotype originates from an adult who received the AZD1222 COVID-19 vaccine. The chain uses TRBV9 and TRBJ2-2; no clear D. The sample was peripheral blood, taken 28 days after the second AZD1222 dose. The CDR3 DNA sequence: TGTGCCAGCAGCGTAAGGCAGACCGGGGAGCTGTTTTTT. Amino acids: CASSVRQTGELFF.